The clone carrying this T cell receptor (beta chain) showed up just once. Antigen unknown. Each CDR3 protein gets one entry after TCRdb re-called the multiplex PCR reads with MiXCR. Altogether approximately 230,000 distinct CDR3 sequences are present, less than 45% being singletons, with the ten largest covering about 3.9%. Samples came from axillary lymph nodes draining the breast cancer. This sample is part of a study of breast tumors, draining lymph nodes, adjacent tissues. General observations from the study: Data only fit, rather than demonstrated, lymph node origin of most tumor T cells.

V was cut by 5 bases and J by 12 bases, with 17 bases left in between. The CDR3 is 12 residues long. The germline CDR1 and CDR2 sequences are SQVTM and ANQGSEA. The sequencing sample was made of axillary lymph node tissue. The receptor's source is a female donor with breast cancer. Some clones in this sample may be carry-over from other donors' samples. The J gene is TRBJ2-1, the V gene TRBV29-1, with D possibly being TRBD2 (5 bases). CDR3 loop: CSVRRVGDTQFF. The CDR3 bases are TGCAGCGTTCGGCGGGTGGGAGATACGCAGTTCTTC.